Listed below are T cell receptor beta chains from one sample, sequenced in a study of regulatory T cells in long-lasting Graves disease. MiXCR, run by TCRdb on the multiplex PCR reads, gives a single entry per CDR3 protein. In the table there are hundreds of thousands of distinct CDR3 sequences, about 18% of which are singletons. Sequencing used peripheral blood mononuclear cells (PBMCs), obtained when the disease was refractory, from a patient treated with antithyroid drugs. The receptors originated from a female donor with Graves disease. Each CDR3 is given with its conserved first and last residue.

TRBV2,15,CASIEDRLAKNIQYF
TRBV19,15,CASSTQPRRDQPQHF
TRBV6-1,13,CASLGRTTGELFF
TRBV12-3/TRBV12-4,15,CASSVEEGGMFGYTF
TRBV3-1,18,CASSQGWRKGRIVQPQHF
TRBV5-1,13,CASSRGQDYGYTF
TRBV11-2,15,CASSLEARLGEKLFF
TRBV29-1,13,CSMEGGPRETQYF
TRBV2,13,CASSVQGSYEQYF
TRBV11-3,13,CASSTLTRNEQFF
TRBV5-1,15,CASSSNQPTVGGYTF
TRBV5-1,13,CASSSAIQETQYF
TRBV19,13,CASSMKRWSEAFF
TRBV24-1,16,CATSGLRQGVHNEQFF
TRBV30,15,CAWRSRAGMNTEAFF
TRBV20-1,15,CSAKGQGGVVETQYF
TRBV27,13,CASSPLGAGELFF
TRBV20-1,15,CSARDGLAGRGEQYF
TRBV7-9,17,CASSVGTGEEYFYGYTF
TRBV7-2,15,CASSLASSGVSEQYF
TRBV19,17,CASSSLGEAAGANVLTF
TRBV19,14,CASTEGSGNQPQHF
TRBV20-1,13,CSASSRLVETQYF
TRBV11-3,17,CASSSSPWTGLSYEQYF
TRBV7-9,13,CASSLGRDSPLHF
TRBV27,14,CPSSLASFHYEQYF
TRBV11-2,14,CASTPGEGDQPQHF
TRBV11-2,15,CASSLWAGNYNEQFF
TRBV4-3,15,CASTFRWAPGETQYF
TRBV7-9,16,CASSFTRVVNTGELFF
TRBV4-1,15,CASSQGTGAGYGYTF
TRBV24-1,17,CATSDFGRTGGKETQYF
TRBV13,16,CASSLEESGSSYEQYF
TRBV6-1,12,CASSKTQGKAFF
TRBV3-1,14,CASSQGIRNEKLFF
TRBV11-1,14,CASSYTGGRTEAFF
TRBV12-5,15,CASGSTGSNTGELFF
TRBV11-2,17,CASSSPGQGIFFGTQYF
TRBV7-2,14,CASSLRPYSDTQYF